A single sample is the source of the 11 T cell receptor beta chains below, sequenced in a study of blood T cells in healthy people across ages. Combining a sample-barcoded 5' primer with a J-beta primer mix, a second PCR ran for about 7 to 12 cycles. TCRdb re-called the 5' RACE reads with MiXCR, one entry per CDR3 protein. The sample lists roughly 1.9 million distinct CDR3 sequences, roughly 43% occurring once. Sequenced sample: blood. The receptor source for this set is a human donor in good health.

The chain couples TRBV29-1 to TRBJ1-5, with 8 bases lining up with TRBD1. J lost 9 bases, V lost 7 bases, and 11 bases had no gene match. This CDR3 is built from 13 residues. CDR1 and CDR2 from the germline V gene are SQVTM and ANQGSEA. The CDR3 region is CSALKAGTGPQHF. CDR3 sequence (DNA): TGCAGCGCCCTAAAAGCCGGGACAGGGCCCCAGCATTTT.

This chain links TRBV11-3 with TRBJ2-5, with 11 bases identical to TRBD1. V lost 4 bases and J lost 2; bases outside the gene matches: 6. Germline-derived CDR1 and CDR2 are SGHNT and YENEEA. The CDR3 runs 16 residues. The CDR3 spells CASSSAGTGGQETQYF. The CDR3 DNA follows: TGTGCCAGCAGCTCCGCCGGGACAGGGGGTCAAGAGACCCAGTACTTC.

V and J are TRBV19 and TRBJ2-7; D may be TRBD1 (6 bases). This CDR3 region has 15 residues. V lost 2 bases to trimming and J lost 5 bases, with 16 bases between them. Per germline, CDR1 LNHDA and CDR2 SQIVND (reference sequence). CDR3: CASSISGGREDEQYF. In DNA form, the CDR3 reads TGTGCCAGTAGTATAAGTGGGGGCAGGGAAGACGAGCAGTACTTC.

This clonotype appeared a single time. The chain recombines TRBV2 with TRBJ1-1; D remains unclear. This CDR3 is 11 amino acids long. The ends were cut back, 3 bases at V and 6 bases at J, with 5 bases in the middle. Germline V gene data show CDR1 as SNHLY and CDR2 as FYNNEI. In DNA form, the CDR3 reads TGTGCCAGCAGTGAGTCCCCTGAAGCTTTCTTT. This gives the protein CASSESPEAFF. Full variable domain (rest looked up from reference TRBV2 and TRBJ1-1): EPEVTQTPSHQVTQMGQEVILRCVPISNHLYFYWYRQILGQKVEFLVSFYNNEISEKSEIFDDQFSVERPDGSNFTLKIRSTKLEDSAMYFCASSESPEAFFGQGTRLTVV.

Worth noting for this clonotype: The limits of the CDR3 on the DNA are not certain, so only TCRdb's listed CDR3 is given. This chain connects TRBV7-2 to TRBJ2-1; the D call of TRBD2 is as the table states it, not checked on the DNA. Germline V CDR1 and CDR2: SGHTA, FQGNSA. The CDR3 length equals 16 residues, ends included. The CDR3 loop reads CASSFGPGLDDNEQFF.

This clonotype has only a few counts. The chain uses TRBV27 and TRBJ2-4, with 8 bases identical to TRBD1. With the DNA end fitting TRBJ2-7 better, the J assignment may be wrong. The CDR3 is made up of 13 amino acids. Germline CDR1 and CDR2: MNHEY and SMNVEV (reference sequence). CDR3 DNA sequence: TGTGCCAGCAGTCAGGGGGCGCCTTCCGAGCAGTACTTC. It encodes CASSQGAPSEQYF.

This clonotype was recorded a few times. CDR3 DNA: TGTGCCAGCAGTTTAAAGCCGGGACAGGTGAGCTACGAGCAGTACTTC. It encodes CASSLKPGQVSYEQYF. This chain joins TRBV12-3 or TRBV12-4 and TRBJ2-7; 8 nucleotides align to TRBD1. V lost 2 bases, J lost 3 bases, and 9 bases stayed unmatched. The CDR3 is made up of 16 amino acids.

This clonotype came up a few times. This chain uses TRBV10-3 with TRBJ2-5; D perhaps matches TRBD1 (6 bases). Per the germline V gene, CDR1 is ENHRY and CDR2 is SYGVKD. Trimming shortened V by 2 bases and J by 2 bases, and 12 bases separated the two germline ends. There are 15 residues in the CDR3. CDR3 coding DNA: TGTGCCATCAGTGAGAACCCAGGGGCTCAAGAGACCCAGTACTTC. Translation: CAISENPGAQETQYF.

This clonotype was seen more than once but under ten times. This sequence joins TRBV3-1 and TRBJ2-7; the D is unclear. The V and J ends lost 1 base and 3 bases respectively, with 13 bases between them. The germline V gene encodes CDR1 LGHDT and CDR2 YNNKEL (reference sequence). The CDR3 sequence is 15 residues long. CDR3 region: CASSQGVGYHYEQYF. Written as DNA, the CDR3 is TGTGCCAGCAGCCAAGGGGTAGGCTACCACTACGAGCAGTACTTC.

V usage is TRBV6-2 or TRBV6-3 and J usage is TRBJ2-1, with D unresolved. V was shortened by 10 bases and J by 6 bases, with 22 bases between the two germline ends. From germline, CDR1 is MNHEY and CDR2 SVGEGT. The CDR3 loop spans 15 amino acids. The CDR3 coding sequence is TGTGCCACCCTAAGTCGTGGTAAGTGGCCCAATGAGCAGTTCTTC. Translated: CATLSRGKWPNEQFF.

This chain uses TRBV20-1 with TRBJ2-5, with 10 bases aligning to TRBD1. Judging by the DNA end, TRBJ2-7 fits better; the J call may be wrong. The CDR3 runs to 12 residues. In germline, CDR1 is DFQATT, CDR2 SNEGSKA (reference sequence). CDR3 region: CSPTGGRYEQYF. CDR3 bases: TGCAGTCCGACAGGGGGCAGGTACGAGCAGTACTTC.